This T cell receptor (beta chain) was identified during a study of blood T cells in healthy people across ages (dated by TCRdb to 2013 to 2016). With respect to the entire study: In model experiments, template switching captured about one uniquely barcoded TCR beta cDNA molecule for every two T cells. Age-related changes in TCR beta repertoire diversity were measured in the study by deep sequencing normalized with unique cDNA molecular identifiers. Two additional independent replicas of 1 million unique cDNA reads from the same blood draw were analyzed for two donors (one aged 18 to 30 and one aged 80 or older). Four age groups were formed from the donors: young (average roughly 15 years), middle-aged (approximately 40), aged (more than 55) and long-lived (approximately 80). To avoid experimental bias, donors of different ages were spread randomly across the sequencing lanes.

Library generation was performed with 5' RACE. A second PCR of about 6 to 11 cycles was run with a J-beta primer mix and a sample-barcoded 5' primer. A template-switch 5' adaptor carrying 12 random nucleotides introduced a unique molecular identifier onto each TCR beta cDNA molecule. Each sample yielded at least 2.5 million CDR3-containing paired-end reads. First-strand cDNA was synthesized from all RNA with the Mint cDNA synthesis kit, primed by a TRBC-specific oligonucleotide. After uracil-DNA glycosylase treatment, a first 18-cycle PCR used universal primers M1SS and BC2_uni_R on all cDNA. In the authors' own workflow: For normalization, 1 million high-quality reads, each with a distinct molecular identifier, were randomly selected from each sample. Instead of being binned into consensus sequences, reads with shared molecular identifiers were discarded. CDR3 identification, clonotype clustering and error correction used MiTCR with a Q25 quality threshold and the strictest error-elimination algorithm. A nonparametric unseen species model with Euler transformation was used to estimate lower-bound total TCR beta diversity. The public reads were reanalyzed by TCRdb: fastp trimming at Q25, MiXCR alignment, in-frame beta chains only. When rows share a CDR3 protein, they turn into one entry using the most common DNA and genes. These V and J calls rely on TCRdb rather than the paper's analysis. In this sample the table shows around 2 million distinct CDR3 sequences, 30% to 40% of which occur a single time. The leading ten clones occupy 23% of the sample.

Trimming costs V 4 bases and J 11 bases, and their ends lie 24 bases apart. CDR1 LNHDA and CDR2 SQIVND are derived from the germline V gene (reference sequence). From the cysteine up to the phenylalanine, the CDR3 has a length of 16 residues. The CDR3 DNA has 48 bases and is translated from base 1. The roughly 39 donors, aged 6 to 90 years, were systemically healthy Caucasian individuals from Russia. Ten milliliters of peripheral blood were drawn from each donor into EDTA-treated Vacutainer tubes. Ficoll-Paque density-gradient centrifugation was used to isolate PBMCs, with at least 6.5 million per sample. Trizol reagent was used to extract total RNA from the PBMCs, yielding at least 5.5 micrograms per sample. Naive CD45RAhigh/CD27high T cell percentages were measured by flow cytometry on a PBMC aliquot from every donor. What the authors observed across the whole study: Observed TCR beta diversity per million T cells fell roughly linearly with age, and a significant reduction was already apparent by age around 40. Because the CMV infection status of the donors was unknown, age-related changes in expanded clonotypes may potentially have been confounded. Conclusive comparison of naive and antigen-experienced compartments was prevented by the profiling of bulk unsorted PBMCs. The percentage of naive T cells measured by flow cytometry correlated strongly with observed TCR beta diversity. Estimates of total diversity from one million sequenced T cells were regarded as lower bounds and underestimates. Compared with the aged group, the long-lived group had more naive CD4+ T cells, fewer expanded clones and increased TCR diversity, a pattern suggesting age selection.

As regards this clonotype: Its cognate antigen has yet to be identified. No base quality information exists; no much larger clone differs at one position.

The clonotype originates from a human donor in good health. The sequenced material came from blood. The V gene is TRBV19 and the J gene is TRBJ1-5, with TRBD1 perhaps the D gene, on 6 matching bases. The CDR3 region: CASSTPPGAPFRAQHF. The nucleotide sequence is TGTGCCAGTAGTACGCCCCCAGGGGCCCCTTTTAGGGCCCAGCATTTT.